This T cell receptor (beta chain) was identified in a study of T cells in Graves' hyperthyroidism and ophthalmopathy. Whole-study results and caveats: Blood samples included most of the expanded thyroid clonotypes exceeding 0.001.

TCR beta CDR3 regions were amplified from RNA transcripts. Researchers ran a first-round RT-PCR on the TCR CDR3 using the HTBI primer set. TCRdb ran MiXCR on the multiplex PCR reads and lists one entry per CDR3 protein. The repertoire holds around 500,000 distinct CDR3 sequences, with 22% as singletons. The study excluded patients with uncontrolled infection, other autoimmune disease, pregnancy or lactation. Clinicians diagnosed patients from clinical symptoms, serum thyroxine and TRAb, thyroid ultrasound and orbital computed tomography. The CDR3 is 13 residues long. Germline CDR1 DFQATT, CDR2 SNEGSKA (reference sequence). The ends were cut back, 5 bases at V and 0 bases at J, with 11 bases in the middle. As concerns this clonotype: What it recognizes is unknown.

The source is a woman between 65 and 79 years old with Graves' ophthalmopathy. This sequence joins TRBV20-1 and TRBJ2-7; D unclear. The source material was blood. In nucleotides, the CDR3 is TGCAGTGCTTCTTATGGCCTCTCCTACGAGCAGTACTTC. Amino acids: CSASYGLSYEQYF.